Below, 27 T cell receptor beta chains from the same sample are listed, as sequenced in a study of T cells in Graves' hyperthyroidism and ophthalmopathy. From RNA transcripts, TCR beta CDR3 regions were amplified. When the TCR CDR3 underwent first-round RT-PCR, the HTBI primer set was used. In TCRdb, the multiplex PCR reads were re-called with MiXCR into one record per CDR3 protein. The table has hundreds of thousands of distinct CDR3 sequences, 14% to 15% seen once. The sequenced sample consisted of blood. The receptor source for this set is a man aged 18 to 29 with Graves' ophthalmopathy.

The V call is TRBV6-9, the J call TRBJ1-1; D possibly corresponds to TRBD1 (6 bases). CDR3 size: 15 residues. The ends were cut back, 4 bases at V and 2 bases at J, with 14 bases in the middle. Germline lookup yields CDR1 MNHGY and CDR2 SVAAGI. This CDR3 is CASSWGRTANTEAFF. The CDR3 nucleotides read TGTGCCAGCAGTTGGGGAAGGACAGCTAACACTGAAGCTTTCTTT.

The chain links TRBV11-2 to TRBJ1-1; TRBD1 matches 7 bases. The CDR3 has 14 amino acids. Germline CDR1 reads SGHAT; CDR2 reads FQNNGV. Trimming at V came to 2 bases and at J to 5 bases, leaving 5 bases not matched to a gene. CDR3 bases: TGTGCCAGCAGCTTAAAATCAGGGGGAACTGAAGCTTTCTTT. The encoded protein is CASSLKSGGTEAFF. Full variable domain (missing parts from reference TRBV11-2 and TRBJ1-1): EAGVAQSPRYKIIEKRQSVAFWCNPISGHATLYWYQQILGQGPKLLIQFQNNGVVDDSQLPKDRFSAERLKGVDSTLKIQPAKLEDSAVYLCASSLKSGGTEAFFGQGTRLTVV.

This clonotype was seen only a few times. The chain uses TRBV13 and TRBJ1-3; weak D call: TRBD1 (5 bases). The CDR3 runs to 15 residues. Germline V gives CDR1 PRHDT, CDR2 FYEKMQ (reference sequence). The V end lost 3 bases, the J end lost 0 bases, and 9 bases lay between the germline ends. The CDR3 nucleotides are TGTGCCAGCAGCTTCCTTGGGGGCTCTGGAAACACCATATATTTT. Its protein is CASSFLGGSGNTIYF.

This clonotype was observed at least ten times. This rearrangement joins TRBV7-9 to TRBJ1-2; D uncertain. V lost 2 bases and J lost 4, with 14 bases in between. The CDR3 covers 15 residues. CDR1 is SEHNR and CDR2 is FQNEAQ in the germline V gene (reference sequence). The CDR3 DNA is TGTGCCAGCAGCTTAATAATGGTTCGGTCCTATGGCTACACCTTC. It is translated as CASSLIMVRSYGYTF. The variable domain in full, with the rest retrieved from reference TRBV7-9 and TRBJ1-2, is DTGVSQNPRHKITKRGQNVTFRCDPISEHNRLYWYRQTLGQGPEFLTYFQNEAQLEKSRLLSDRFSAERPKGSFSTLEIQRTEQGDSAMYLCASSLIMVRSYGYTFGSGTRLTVV.

This clonotype has just a few counts. A single base separates this from a much larger clone, so it may be a read error. This chain links TRBV10-3 with TRBJ2-3; D call uncertain. Germline V gene lookup returns CDR1 ENHRY and CDR2 SYGVKD. The ends were cut back, 8 bases at V and 5 bases at J, with 11 bases in the middle. The CDR3 consists of 12 residues. CDR3 loop: CAIGKVGDTQYF. CDR3 DNA: TGTGCCATCGGTAAGGTGGGAGATACGCAGTATTTT.

Many counts were recorded for this clonotype. The rearrangement links TRBV20-1 to TRBJ2-3, with 9 bases lining up with TRBD2. J lost 3 bases, V lost 3 bases, and 10 bases had no gene match. Germline V gene sequence: CDR1 DFQATT, CDR2 SNEGSKA (reference sequence). This CDR3 is 16 amino acids long. CDR3 residues: CSASKSGLALTDTQYF. The CDR3 coding sequence is TGCAGTGCTAGCAAGTCGGGACTAGCCTTAACAGATACGCAGTATTTT.

There are many counts of this clonotype. The gene calls are TRBV30 and TRBJ2-5; possibly TRBD2 for D (5 bases). The germline gives CDR1 GTSNPN, CDR2 SVGIG (reference sequence). The CDR3 sequence is 13 residues long. The V end lost 2 bases, the J end lost 5 bases, and 12 bases lay between the germline ends. The CDR3 reads CAWSTPGRETQYF. CDR3 nucleotides: TGTGCCTGGAGTACACCGGGAAGGGAGACCCAGTACTTC. The complete variable domain, with remaining parts taken from reference TRBV30 and TRBJ2-5, reads SQTIHQWPATLVQPVGSPLSLECTVEGTSNPNLYWYRQAAGRGLQLLFYSVGIGQISSEVPQNLSASRPQDRQFILSSKKLLLSDSGFYLCAWSTPGRETQYFGPGTRLLVL.

This clonotype was counted many times. The V call is TRBV2, the J call TRBJ2-1; possible D gene TRBD2, 6 bases. The CDR3 runs 16 residues. Germline lookup yields CDR1 SNHLY and CDR2 FYNNEI. V shed 3 bases and J shed 0 bases, with 12 bases lying between them. CDR3 protein: CASSDYWRDSYNEQFF. DNA for the CDR3: TGTGCCAGCAGTGATTATTGGCGGGACTCCTACAATGAGCAGTTCTTC.

This clonotype was detected ten times or more. This chain uses TRBV20-1 with TRBJ2-1; 7 bases align to TRBD2. V shed 0 bases and J 10 bases; nucleotides not matched to a gene: 9. The CDR3 is 14 residues long. Germline V CDR1 and CDR2: DFQATT, SNEGSKA (reference sequence). In DNA form, the CDR3 reads TGCAGTGCTAGAGATCAGCGGGGACTCGGAGAGCAGTTCTTC. Its protein product is CSARDQRGLGEQFF.

This clonotype was observed at least ten times. The chain carries TRBV18 and TRBJ2-7; 8 nucleotides line up with TRBD2. CDR1 and CDR2 from the germline V gene are KGHSH and LQKENI. Trimming cost V 6 bases and J 2 bases; bases outside gene matches: 15. The CDR3 consists of 17 residues. CDR3 region: CASSHTSLAEAPYEQYF. The CDR3 nucleotides read TGTGCCAGCTCGCACACCTCACTAGCGGAGGCCCCCTACGAGCAGTACTTC.

Many counts were recorded for this clonotype. This chain connects TRBV20-1 to TRBJ1-2; TRBD1 aligns across 7 bases. The CDR3 has 14 amino acids. The junction had 5 bases not matched to a gene; V was cut back by 0 bases and J by 4 bases. Germline V gene sequence: CDR1 DFQATT, CDR2 SNEGSKA (reference sequence). The CDR3 sequence: CSARDPDRVYGYTF. The CDR3 region has the DNA TGCAGTGCTAGAGATCCAGACAGGGTCTATGGCTACACCTTC.

This clonotype was counted at least ten times. V gene TRBV13 combines with J gene TRBJ2-7; TRBD2 aligns across 14 bases. The CDR3 runs to 16 residues. The germline V gene has CDR1 PRHDT and CDR2 FYEKMQ (reference sequence). The V segment lost 6 bases and the J segment 7 bases; nucleotides outside the gene matches: 11. CDR3 sequence (DNA): TGTGCCAGCAGTTCCAGACTAGCGGGAGGGTTGGGGGAGCAGTACTTC. Protein product: CASSSRLAGGLGEQYF.

As regards this clonotype: This could be a read error, since a much larger clone is one nucleotide away. The V gene is TRBV7-8, the J gene TRBJ2-7, with 10 nucleotides matching TRBD2. V was pared by 3 bases and J by 8 bases, with 7 bases of the junction left unmatched. This CDR3 has 14 residues. Germline lookup yields CDR1 SGHVS and CDR2 FQNEAQ. CDR3 loop: CASSFQREGGKQYF. For the CDR3, the DNA is TGTGCCAGCAGCTTCCAGCGGGAGGGAGGGAAGCAGTACTTC.

This clonotype has a handful of counts. V and J are TRBV5-1 and TRBJ2-5; D is possibly TRBD1 (6 bases). CDR3 length: 14 amino acids. Trimming pared 5 bases from V and 1 base from J, leaving 12 bases between. CDR1 SGHRS and CDR2 YFSETQ come from the germline V gene. CDR3 bases: TGCGCCAGCAGACTAAAAGGGGGCCAAGAGACCCAGTACTTC. Amino acid sequence: CASRLKGGQETQYF.

This clonotype was seen repeatedly, ten times or more. This chain joins TRBV12-3 or TRBV12-4 and TRBJ1-2; D gene unclear. CDR3 length: 13 residues. V shed 5 bases and J shed 8 bases, with 15 bases lying between them. CDR3 in amino acids: CASSPDDSQGYTF. The CDR3 coding sequence is TGTGCCAGCAGTCCTGACGACTCTCAGGGCTACACCTTC.

This clonotype was detected a few times. The CDR3, as DNA: TGTGCCTCAAGCCACTCCCCTGGGGCCAACGTCCTGACTTTC. Translation gives CASSHSPGANVLTF. The rearrangement uses TRBV9 and TRBJ2-6, with D unresolved. Trimming pared 10 bases from V and 2 bases from J, leaving 13 bases between. Germline V gene sequence: CDR1 SGDLS, CDR2 YYNGEE. The CDR3 contains 14 residues. Combining the CDR3 with reference TRBV9 and TRBJ2-6 gives the whole variable domain DSGVTQTPKHLITATGQRVTLRCSPRSGDLSVYWYQQSLDQGLQFLIQYYNGEERAKGNILERFSAQQFPDLHSELNLSSLELGDSALYFCASSHSPGANVLTFGAGSRLTVL.

Here the CDR3 reads CASSTTSGGTYEQYF. The CDR3 DNA reads as TGTGCCAGTAGTACAACTAGCGGGGGGACCTACGAGCAGTACTTC. The chain combines TRBV19 with TRBJ2-7; 12 bases match TRBD2. Germline trimming cut 4 bases from V and 2 bases from J; bases unmatched to any gene: 3. This CDR3 has 15 amino acids. Germline V CDR1 and CDR2: LNHDA, SQIVND (reference sequence).

This sequence joins TRBV4-1 and TRBJ1-4; D is perhaps TRBD1 (6 bases). Trimming pared 1 base from V and 2 bases from J, leaving 8 bases between. CDR3 size: 15 residues. CDR1 is MGHRA and CDR2 is YSYEKL in the germline V gene. CDR3 amino acids: CASSQGTVTNEKLFF. The CDR3 bases are TGCGCCAGCAGCCAAGGGACAGTTACTAATGAAAAACTGTTTTTT.

V and J are TRBV19 and TRBJ2-3, with TRBD2 matching over 9 bases. Germline assignment: CDR1 LNHDA and CDR2 SQIVND (reference sequence). This CDR3 spans 15 amino acids. Trimming took 6 bases from V and 3 from J; bases not matched to a gene: 7. The CDR3 here is CASSQVAGVTDTQYF. CDR3 nucleotide sequence: TGTGCCAGTAGCCAGGTAGCGGGAGTTACAGATACGCAGTATTTT.

There are many counts of this clonotype. The V call is TRBV2, the J call TRBJ1-4, with D perhaps TRBD1 (5 bases). The ends were cut back, 7 bases at V and 8 bases at J, with 17 bases in the middle. The CDR3 consists of 14 residues. Looked up from germline, CDR1 is SNHLY and CDR2 is FYNNEI. The CDR3 loop is CASTRRPRDEKLFF. CDR3 nucleotides: TGTGCCAGCACGCGAAGACCAAGGGACGAAAAACTGTTTTTT.

This clonotype appeared a single time. The V gene is TRBV20-1, the J gene TRBJ1-1; D is undetermined. Germline V CDR1 and CDR2: DFQATT, SNEGSKA (reference sequence). With 4 bases removed from V and 1 base from J, the gap between germline ends came to 16 bases. The CDR3 has 15 residues. This CDR3 is CSAKLLYGKNTEAFF. The CDR3 DNA follows: TGCAGTGCTAAGCTACTGTACGGTAAGAACACTGAAGCTTTCTTT.

This clonotype was observed at least ten times. The chain is built from TRBV6-1 and TRBJ2-5, with D tentatively TRBD2 (5 bases). The length of the CDR3 is 17 residues. CDR1 and CDR2 from the germline V gene are MNHNS and SASEGT. The V gene lost 3 bases and the J gene lost 5 bases, with 22 bases spanning the gap. As DNA, the CDR3 is TGTGCCAGCAGTGATTGGGAGAAGGGCTTTTTTCGGGAGACCCAGTACTTC. Amino acid sequence: CASSDWEKGFFRETQYF.

A few counts support this clonotype. The V gene is TRBV15, the J gene TRBJ2-3; 7 nucleotides agree with TRBD2. The CDR3 contains 16 residues. V was clipped by 5 bases and J by 4 bases; unmatched bases: 12. Per germline, CDR1 LNHNV and CDR2 YYDKDF (reference sequence). The CDR3 protein is CATSGRAGLLSDTQYF. DNA for the CDR3: TGTGCCACCAGCGGGCGAGCGGGGCTGTTGTCAGATACGCAGTATTTT. The full variable domain, in which reference TRBV15 and TRBJ2-3 provide the parts outside the CDR3, is DAMVIQNPRYQVTQFGKPVTLSCSQTLNHNVMYWYQQKSSQAPKLLFHYYDKDFNNEADTPDNFQSRRPNTSFCFLDIRSPGLGDTAMYLCATSGRAGLLSDTQYFGPGTRLTVL.

Here the CDR3 reads CASSLWNQPQHF. In DNA, the CDR3 is TGTGCCAGCAGTTTATGGAATCAGCCCCAGCATTTT. The chain uses TRBV28 and TRBJ1-5; unclear D gene. The V and J ends lost 0 bases and 4 bases respectively, with 1 base between them. The CDR3 extends over 12 amino acids. Germline CDR1 and CDR2: MDHEN and SYDVKM.

The chain couples TRBV5-8 to TRBJ2-6; possibly TRBD1 for D (5 bases). Trimming took off 7 bases at V and 1 base at J, with 6 bases between the two ends. The CDR3 covers 13 residues. CDR1 and CDR2 from the germline V gene are SGHTS and YDEGEE. CDR3 DNA: TGTGCCAGCCAGGGTTCTGGGGCCAACGTCCTGACTTTC. Amino acids: CASQGSGANVLTF.

This clonotype came up many times. This rearrangement joins TRBV11-2 to TRBJ1-4, with D perhaps matching TRBD1 (6 bases). Trimming removed 3 bases from V and 5 bases from J, with 13 bases in between. The CDR3 is 15 residues long. In germline, CDR1 is SGHAT, CDR2 FQNNGV. CDR3 residues: CASSFIQGRNEKLFF. The CDR3 DNA sequence: TGTGCCAGCAGCTTCATACAGGGACGAAATGAAAAACTGTTTTTT.

This clonotype came up many times. This chain connects TRBV10-1 to TRBJ2-7; TRBD2 might be the D (5 bases). Germline V gene data show CDR1 as WNHNN and CDR2 as SYGVQD (reference sequence). Trimming shortened V by 6 bases and J by 3 bases, and 18 bases separated the two germline ends. The CDR3 is made up of 15 amino acids. CDR3 sequence: CASSSPEEGSYEQYF. CDR3 bases: TGCGCCAGCAGCTCGCCCGAAGAGGGAAGCTACGAGCAGTACTTC.